Only one count was recorded for the clone carrying this T cell receptor (beta chain). These data come from a study of T cell changes during pregnancy in multiple sclerosis. The CDR3 is 16 residues long. The V segment lost 3 bases and the J segment 2 bases; nucleotides outside the gene matches: 3. Germline V gene sequence: CDR1 KGHSH, CDR2 LQKENI. The repertoire was sequenced with immunoSEQ multiplex PCR; TCRdb's copy has only in-frame clones and lacks some. The repertoire consists of around 50,000 clones, with 91% occurring once and the leading ten covering over 1%. The chain carries TRBV18 and TRBJ2-6, with TRBD1 matching over 8 bases. The sequences come from peripheral blood, collected after pregnancy. The receptor comes from a female donor in good health, enrolled as a control in a pregnancy study. The CDR3 nucleotides read TGTGCCAGCTCACCTCCACAGGGGGCTGGGGCCAACGTCCTGACTTTC. It encodes CASSPPQGAGANVLTF.